What follows describes a single T cell receptor beta chain. The target antigen is unknown. Germline V lookup: CDR1 LNHNV, CDR2 YYDKDF (reference sequence). The length of the CDR3 is 14 residues. V lost 5 bases and J lost 2, with 13 bases in between. The sample is drawn from a study of T cell responses to AZD1222 COVID-19 vaccine. Only in-frame clones appear in the TCRdb table, and some are missing; sequencing was by immunoSEQ multiplex PCR. The sample lists approximately 100,000 clones, roughly 88% occurring once. Study-wide findings and caveats: Spike as a whole was targeted by vaccine-associated CD4 TCRs, dominant at 160-218 and 743-854. There were repertoire samples only from the period after the peak T cell response.

This receptor was taken from an adult who received the AZD1222 COVID-19 vaccine. The chain combines TRBV15 with TRBJ2-7; possible D gene TRBD1, 5 bases. The material was peripheral blood, obtained 28 days after the second AZD1222 dose. The DNA for the CDR3 is TGTGCCACCAGCCCCAGGGTCGGTGCCTACGAGCAGTACTTC. Its translation is CATSPRVGAYEQYF.